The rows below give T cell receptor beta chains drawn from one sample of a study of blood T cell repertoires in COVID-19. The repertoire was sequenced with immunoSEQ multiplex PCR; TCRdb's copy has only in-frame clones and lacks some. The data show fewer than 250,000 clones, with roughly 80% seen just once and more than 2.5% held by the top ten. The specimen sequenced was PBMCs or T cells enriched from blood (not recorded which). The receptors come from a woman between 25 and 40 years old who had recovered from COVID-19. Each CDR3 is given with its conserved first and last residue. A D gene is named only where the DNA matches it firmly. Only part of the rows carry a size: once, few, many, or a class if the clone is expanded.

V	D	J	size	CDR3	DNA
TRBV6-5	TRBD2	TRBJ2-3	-	CASSYLAGGGTQYF	TGTGCCAGCAGTTACTTAGCGGGAGGGGGTACGCAGTATTTT
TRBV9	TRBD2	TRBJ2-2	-	CASSFGSGRVGTGELFF	TGTGCCAGCAGCTTCGGTAGCGGGAGGGTCGGCACCGGGGAGCTGTTTTTT
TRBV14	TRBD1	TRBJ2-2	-	CASLQLFGQGPIGELFF	TGTGCCAGCCTCCAACTCTTCGGACAGGGCCCGATCGGGGAGCTGTTTTTT
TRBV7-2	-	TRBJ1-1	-	CASSSQRTVTEAFF	TGTGCCAGCAGCTCTCAACGGACAGTTACTGAAGCTTTCTTT
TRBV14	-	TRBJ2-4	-	CASSRGDLNIQYF	TGTGCCAGCAGCCGAGGAGACCTAAACATTCAGTACTTC
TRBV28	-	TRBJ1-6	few	CASSFTPSYNSPLHF	TGTGCCAGCAGTTTTACACCGTCCTATAATTCACCCCTCCACTTT
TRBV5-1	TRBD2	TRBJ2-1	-	CASSGGLAGVYGNEQFF	TGCGCCAGCAGCGGGGGACTAGCGGGAGTTTATGGGAATGAGCAGTTCTTC
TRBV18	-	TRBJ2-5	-	CASSQRVRQETQYF	TGTGCCAGCTCACAGAGGGTAAGACAAGAGACCCAGTACTTC
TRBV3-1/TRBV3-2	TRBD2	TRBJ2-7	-	CASSPIAGGSGEQYF	TGTGCCAGCAGCCCCATAGCGGGAGGATCTGGGGAGCAGTACTTC
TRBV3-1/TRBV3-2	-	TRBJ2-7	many	CASSRSGTYEQYF	TGTGCCAGCAGCCGAAGCGGAACCTACGAGCAGTACTTC
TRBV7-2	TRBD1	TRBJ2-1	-	CASSLGTGGGNEQFF	TGTGCCAGCAGCTTAGGGACAGGGGGCGGGAATGAGCAGTTCTTC
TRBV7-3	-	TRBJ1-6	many	CASSRQANSPLHF	TGTGCCAGCAGTCGACAGGCTAATTCACCCCTCCACTTT
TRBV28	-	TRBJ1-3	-	CASRPPGLTSGNTIYF	TGTGCCAGCAGACCCCCGGGACTCACCTCTGGAAACACCATATATTTT
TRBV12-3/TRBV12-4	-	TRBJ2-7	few	CASSFAVTYEQYF	TGTGCCAGCAGTTTCGCGGTTACCTACGAGCAGTACTTC
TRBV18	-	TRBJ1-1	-	CASSLVAVLNTEAFF	TGTGCCAGCTCCCTTGTGGCAGTACTGAACACTGAAGCTTTCTTT
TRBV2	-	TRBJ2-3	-	CASSVAGGTDTQYF	TGTGCCAGCAGTGTGGCAGGGGGGACAGATACGCAGTATTTT
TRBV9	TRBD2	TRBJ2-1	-	CASSVTLAGVIDEQFF	TGTGCCAGCAGCGTTACCCTAGCGGGAGTAATAGATGAGCAGTTCTTC
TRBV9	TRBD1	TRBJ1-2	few	CASSVPSQGADNYGYTF	TGTGCCAGCAGCGTACCATCTCAGGGGGCCGATAACTATGGCTACACCTTC
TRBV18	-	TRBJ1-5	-	CASSPPNGENQPQHF	TGTGCCAGCTCACCACCGAATGGTGAGAATCAGCCCCAGCATTTT
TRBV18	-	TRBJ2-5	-	CASSPPGFQETQYF	TGTGCCAGCTCACCCCCGGGATTCCAAGAGACCCAGTACTTC
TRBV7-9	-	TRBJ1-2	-	CASSSGWTASYGYTF	TGTGCCAGCAGCTCCGGATGGACAGCCAGCTATGGCTACACCTTC
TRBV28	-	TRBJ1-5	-	CASSTWRNQPQHF	TGTGCCAGCAGCACCTGGCGCAATCAGCCCCAGCATTTT
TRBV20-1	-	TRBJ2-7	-	CSASTAGRSYEQYF	TGCAGTGCTAGTACCGCGGGACGGAGTTACGAGCAGTACTTC
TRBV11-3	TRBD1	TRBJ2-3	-	CASSSGQGADTQYF	TGTGCCAGCAGCTCCGGACAGGGAGCAGATACGCAGTATTTT
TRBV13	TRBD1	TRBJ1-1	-	CASIDITGDTEAFF	TGTGCCAGCATCGATATAACAGGGGACACTGAAGCTTTCTTT
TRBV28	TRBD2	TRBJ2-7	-	CASSPGGGYEQYF	TGTGCCAGCAGTCCCGGCGGGGGCTACGAGCAGTACTTC
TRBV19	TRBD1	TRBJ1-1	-	CASNPLWGRGATEAFF	TGTGCCAGTAACCCCCTGTGGGGCAGGGGGGCCACTGAAGCTTTCTTT
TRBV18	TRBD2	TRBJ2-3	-	CASSPTSGGSDTQYF	TGTGCCAGCTCACCAACCAGCGGGGGATCAGATACGCAGTATTTT
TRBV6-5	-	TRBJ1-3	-	CASSYSPRSPGNTIYF	TGTGCCAGCAGTTACTCGCCCCGGTCGCCTGGAAACACCATATATTTT
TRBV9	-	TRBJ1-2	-	CASSPPPRGGYTF	TGTGCCAGCAGCCCACCCCCTAGGGGTGGCTACACCTTC
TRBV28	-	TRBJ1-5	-	CASSLQGGAGQPQHF	TGTGCCAGCAGTTTACAGGGAGGAGCAGGTCAGCCCCAGCATTTT
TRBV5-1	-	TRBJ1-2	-	CASSFQTNYGYTF	TGCGCCAGCAGCTTTCAGACTAACTATGGCTACACCTTC
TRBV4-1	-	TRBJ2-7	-	CASSQETEVLSYEQYF	TGCGCCAGCAGCCAAGAAACGGAGGTCCTCTCCTACGAGCAGTACTTC
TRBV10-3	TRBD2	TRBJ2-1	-	CAIRDQTSGSDEQFF	TGTGCCATCAGGGATCAGACTAGCGGGAGTGATGAGCAGTTCTTC
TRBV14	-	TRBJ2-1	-	CASSQDQGRANNEQFF	TGTGCCAGCAGCCAAGATCAGGGCCGCGCTAACAATGAGCAGTTCTTC
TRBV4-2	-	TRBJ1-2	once	CASSQDSDTPVYGYTF	TGTGCCAGCAGCCAAGATTCCGACACCCCGGTCTATGGCTACACCTTC
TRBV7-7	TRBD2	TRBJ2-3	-	CASSGTTKDTQYF	TGTGCTAGCAGCGGGACTACCAAGGATACGCAGTATTTT
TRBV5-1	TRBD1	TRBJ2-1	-	CASSLNDRGYNEQFF	TGCGCCAGCAGCTTGAACGACAGGGGGTACAATGAGCAGTTCTTC
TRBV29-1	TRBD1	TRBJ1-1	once	CSVTRDSHTEAFF	TGCAGCGTAACCCGGGACAGCCACACTGAAGCTTTCTTT
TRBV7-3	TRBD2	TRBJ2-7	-	CASSMGLAGTKEQYF	TGTGCCAGCAGCATGGGACTAGCGGGAACTAAAGAGCAGTACTTC
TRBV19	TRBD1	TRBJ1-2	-	CASSIRQGKRGYTF	TGTGCCAGTAGTATTCGACAGGGGAAGAGGGGCTACACCTTC